Below are 13 T cell receptor beta chains sequenced from a single sample in a study of blood T cells in healthy people across ages. Then a second PCR, running about 7 to 11 cycles, was carried out with a sample-barcoded 5' primer and a J-beta primer mix. One entry per CDR3 protein, called by TCRdb with MiXCR from the 5' RACE reads. The sample shows 800,000 to 950,000 distinct CDR3 sequences, 35% to 40% of them seen only once. Sequencing was carried out using blood. All receptors derive from a man in his late teens or twenties in good health.

This clonotype was detected a few times. This chain connects TRBV4-1 to TRBJ1-2; unclear D gene. Looked up from germline, CDR1 is MGHRA and CDR2 is YSYEKL. The length of the CDR3 is 13 residues. V lost 3 bases and J lost 7, with 12 bases in between. CDR3 sequence: CASSQLSVGGYTF. The CDR3 DNA reads as TGCGCCAGCAGCCAGTTATCGGTGGGTGGCTACACCTTC.

The V call is TRBV20-1, the J call TRBJ2-1, with 9 bases identical to TRBD1. CDR3 length: 15 amino acids. The germline gives CDR1 DFQATT, CDR2 SNEGSKA (reference sequence). J lost 6 bases, V lost 5 bases, and 11 bases had no gene match. Written as DNA, the CDR3 is TGCAGTGCTGAGACAGGGGGTGAGATCCGCAATGAGCAGTTCTTC. Translating gives CSAETGGEIRNEQFF.

This clonotype was picked up a small number of times. The V gene is TRBV20-1, the J gene TRBJ2-4; 7 bases align to TRBD1. The germline V gene has CDR1 DFQATT and CDR2 SNEGSKA (reference sequence). CDR3 length: 13 residues. Losses at the gene ends were 3 bases for V and 4 bases for J; bases not matched to a gene: 3. Here the CDR3 reads CSASLTGKNIQYF. In nucleotides, the CDR3 is TGCAGTGCTAGCCTGACAGGGAAAAACATTCAGTACTTC.

The chain uses TRBV4-1 and TRBJ2-5; 7 nucleotides line up with TRBD2. CDR3 length: 14 amino acids. Trimming removed 6 bases from V and 12 bases from J; junction bases left unmatched: 16. Germline CDR1 is MGHRA and CDR2 is YSYEKL. In DNA, the CDR3 is TGCGCCAGCAGTCAACTCCAGGGAGGGCTCGGTGAGTACTTC. This sequence encodes CASSQLQGGLGEYF.

The J gene is TRBJ2-4, the V gene TRBV6-6; D gene uncertain. The J call may be incorrect, as the DNA end agrees better with TRBJ2-5. This CDR3 is 16 amino acids long. CDR1 is MNHNY and CDR2 is SVGAGI in the germline V gene (reference sequence). CDR3 in amino acids: CASNSKGGGSPETQYF. The DNA for the CDR3 is TGTGCCAGCAATTCGAAAGGCGGCGGATCCCCAGAGACCCAGTACTTC.

V is TRBV4-2 and J is TRBJ2-7; the D gene is possibly TRBD1 (6 bases). The germline V gene has CDR1 LGHNA and CDR2 YNFKEQ. There are 16 residues in the CDR3. The ends were cut back, 7 bases at V and 2 bases at J, with 21 bases in the middle. The CDR3 nucleotides read TGTGCCAGCATCCTCCCTCTACAGGGTCGACCCTACGAGCAGTACTTC. The encoded protein is CASILPLQGRPYEQYF.

The chain has TRBV12-3 or TRBV12-4 and TRBJ2-5, with 8 bases that match TRBD2. The CDR3 loop spans 16 amino acids. V trimming: 5 bases; J trimming: 11 bases; junction bases outside the gene matches: 19. For the CDR3, the DNA is TGTGCCAGCAGTCAACCGGGACTAGGAACCTACAATGAGCAGTACTTC. This encodes CASSQPGLGTYNEQYF.

A note on this clonotype: At one boundary the junction diverges from the germline segment, which might be a read error. The J gene is TRBJ2-7, the V gene TRBV10-2; no reliable D call. Germline CDR1 and CDR2: WSHSY and SAAADI. This CDR3 has 15 amino acids. The CDR3, as DNA: TGCGCCAGCAGTGAGTCGGTGTCAGTTCCCTACGAGCTGTACTTC. Its translation is CASSESVSVPYELYF.

The J gene is TRBJ2-1, the V gene TRBV6-5; tentatively, D is TRBD2 (6 bases). Germline V lookup: CDR1 MNHEY, CDR2 SVGAGI. With 5 bases removed from V and 4 bases from J, the gap between germline ends came to 12 bases. CDR3 size: 14 residues. The CDR3 reads CASSDHGGYNEQFF. Written as DNA, the CDR3 is TGTGCCAGCAGTGACCACGGGGGTTACAATGAGCAGTTCTTC.

Only a few counts were recorded for this clonotype. The CDR3 region is CASSSSRDSGNNEQFF. The DNA for the CDR3 is TGTGCCAGCAGCTCGAGCCGGGACAGCGGTAACAATGAGCAGTTCTTC. This chain links TRBV7-3 with TRBJ2-1, with 7 bases lining up with TRBD1. Trimming cost V 4 bases and J 5 bases; bases outside gene matches: 11. CDR3 size: 16 residues. Germline V CDR1 and CDR2: SGHTA, FQGTGA.

The rearrangement uses TRBV4-3 and TRBJ2-1, with TRBD2 as a possible D gene (6 bases). The CDR3 covers 15 residues. CDR1 is LGHNA and CDR2 is YSLEER in the germline V gene. Trimming removed 1 base at V and 4 bases at J, with 11 bases between. CDR3 DNA: TGCGCCAGCAGCCAAGGTCTAGCGCTATACAATGAGCAGTTCTTC. This gives the protein CASSQGLALYNEQFF.

This clonotype was picked up many times. V usage is TRBV29-1 and J usage is TRBJ1-2; 8 positions agree with TRBD1. J was trimmed by 2 bases and V by 6 bases; bases with no gene match: 8. CDR1 SQVTM and CDR2 ANQGSEA come from the germline V gene. The CDR3 runs to 14 residues. Here the CDR3 DNA reads TGCAGCGTCGAGGGGACAGGATTGAACTATGGCTACACCTTC. Its translation: CSVEGTGLNYGYTF.

V gene TRBV2 combines with J gene TRBJ1-5; D is unclear. CDR1 and CDR2 from the germline V gene are SNHLY and FYNNEI. V was trimmed by 6 bases and J by 6 bases, leaving 9 bases between them. The CDR3 consists of 12 residues. CDR3 region: CASSRSIQPQHF. The CDR3 nucleotides read TGTGCCAGCAGCAGATCAATTCAGCCCCAGCATTTT.